The 20 T cell receptor beta chains below all came from one sample that was sequenced in a study of a mutant IDH1 vaccine in newly diagnosed glioma. Method: immunoSEQ multiplex PCR; TCRdb's copy keeps in-frame clones and lacks some. The sample has tens of thousands of clones; around 85% are singletons. The time point here: baseline, week 1 (first vaccination visit). The treatment is: pre-vaccination baseline after standard-of-care therapy. The input for sequencing was PBMCs, taken from a glioma patient treated with radiotherapy, temozolomide or both. The receptors stem from a man aged 35-49 years with glioma.

The chain joins TRBV9 to TRBJ1-4; TRBD1 matches 7 bases. V was pared by 3 bases and J by 8 bases, with 7 bases of the junction left unmatched. This CDR3 is built from 14 residues. CDR1 is SGDLS and CDR2 is YYNGEE in the germline V gene. The chain's CDR3 is CASSADRVEEKLFF. In DNA form, the CDR3 reads TGTGCCAGCAGCGCTGACAGGGTGGAAGAAAAACTGTTTTTT.

The chain carries TRBV6-6 and TRBJ1-6; unclear D gene. This CDR3 has 15 amino acids. Germline CDR1 is MNHNY and CDR2 is SVGAGI (reference sequence). Trimming cost V 2 bases and J 10 bases, with 15 bases left between them. The CDR3 loop reads CASSYRLKDGSPLHF. As DNA, the CDR3 is TGTGCCAGCAGTTACCGTTTAAAGGACGGGTCACCCCTCCACTTT.

V gene TRBV29-1 combines with J gene TRBJ1-1; D gene uncertain. The CDR3 has 13 residues. Trimming shortened V by 4 bases and J by 0 bases, and 9 bases separated the two germline ends. From germline, CDR1 is SQVTM and CDR2 ANQGSEA. CDR3 loop: CSVAARMNTEAFF. CDR3 DNA: TGCAGCGTTGCAGCCAGGATGAACACTGAAGCTTTCTTT.

This clone was seen once. The J gene is TRBJ1-4, the V gene TRBV7-6, with 7 bases matching TRBD1. CDR3 length equals 15 residues. Germline CDR1 reads SGHVS; CDR2 reads FNYEAQ. Germline trimming cut 5 bases from V and 0 bases from J; bases unmatched to any gene: 3. CDR3 protein: CASSRQGATNEKLFF. The CDR3 DNA reads TGTGCCAGCAGCCGACAGGGTGCAACTAATGAAAAACTGTTTTTT.

The chain couples TRBV6-6 to TRBJ1-5; 7 bases are a match to TRBD1. CDR3 size: 15 residues. Germline CDR1 is MNHNY and CDR2 is SVGAGI (reference sequence). Unmatched junction bases numbered 7, after V lost 2 bases and J lost 6 bases. The CDR3 loop is CASSYSQGGTQPQHF. Written as DNA, the CDR3 is TGTGCCAGCAGTTACAGTCAGGGGGGGACTCAGCCCCAGCATTTT.

The chain recombines TRBV5-6 with TRBJ2-1; TRBD2 matches 8 bases. Trimming at V came to 5 bases and at J to 3 bases, leaving 7 bases not matched to a gene. This CDR3 has 15 amino acids. CDR1 is SGHDT and CDR2 is YYEEEE in the germline V gene. The CDR3 DNA sequence: TGTGCCAGCAGTTACGATAGCGGGGACTACAATGAGCAGTTCTTC. Its protein is CASSYDSGDYNEQFF. Based on the CDR3 plus reference TRBV5-6 and TRBJ2-1, the full variable domain is DAGVTQSPTHLIKTRGQQVTLRCSPKSGHDTVSWYQQALGQGPQFIFQYYEEEERQRGNFPDRFSGHQFPNYSSELNVNALLLGDSALYLCASSYDSGDYNEQFFGPGTRLTVL.

V gene TRBV5-1 combines with J gene TRBJ1-4, with D maybe TRBD1 (5 bases). This CDR3 has 12 residues. Trimming took 0 bases from V and 14 from J, leaving 11 bases between them. The germline V gene encodes CDR1 SGHRS and CDR2 YFSETQ. The CDR3 DNA sequence: TGCGCCAGCAGCTTGGACCGGGGGACCCTGTTTTTT. Encoded protein: CASSLDRGTLFF.

In regard to this clone: A read error may produce the germline difference seen at one junction end. V gene TRBV10-3 combines with J gene TRBJ2-5, with a possible D match to TRBD2 (6 bases). The CDR3 consists of 16 residues. Germline lookup yields CDR1 ENHRY and CDR2 SYGVKD. CDR3 sequence: CAISPNSGRAQGTQYF. The DNA of the CDR3 is TGTGCCATCAGCCCAAATAGCGGAAGGGCCCAAGGGACCCAGTACTTC.

In this sample, this clone turned up once. This chain connects TRBV4-1 to TRBJ1-4, with D perhaps matching TRBD1 (5 bases). The CDR3 loop spans 16 amino acids. From germline, CDR1 is MGHRA and CDR2 YSYEKL. V was trimmed by 0 bases and J by 0 bases, leaving 8 bases between them. The CDR3 nucleotides read TGCGCCAGCAGCCAAGAGACAGCGACAACTAATGAAAAACTGTTTTTT. Translation: CASSQETATTNEKLFF.

This chain joins TRBV6-6 and TRBJ1-5; maybe TRBD1 (6 bases). This CDR3 has 14 amino acids. V lost 3 bases to trimming and J lost 5 bases, with 11 bases between them. CDR1 is MNHNY, CDR2 SVGAGI, per germline (reference sequence). This CDR3 reads CASSYSGQYQPQHF. The CDR3 nucleotides are TGTGCCAGCAGTTATTCCGGACAGTATCAGCCCCAGCATTTT.

The chain couples TRBV30 to TRBJ1-1; D might be TRBD1 (6 bases). CDR3 length equals 21 residues. V lost 4 bases, J lost 5 bases, and 38 bases lay in between. Per the germline V gene, CDR1 is GTSNPN and CDR2 is SVGIG (reference sequence). CDR3 loop: CAWNQYWGFLGGGRRKTEAFF. CDR3 bases: TGTGCCTGGAATCAGTACTGGGGATTTTTAGGGGGTGGTAGAAGAAAGACTGAAGCTTTCTTT.

CDR3 bases: TGTGCCAGCAGCTTAGGGGACAGGGGATATAATTCACCCCTCCACTTT. Translation gives CASSLGDRGYNSPLHF. This rearrangement joins TRBV7-9 to TRBJ1-6; 10 bases align to TRBD1. CDR1 is SEHNR and CDR2 is FQNEAQ in the germline V gene (reference sequence). The CDR3 spans 16 residues. V trimming: 1 base; J trimming: 4 bases; junction bases outside the gene matches: 1.

This clone ranks as medium-sized. This chain links TRBV6-5 with TRBJ1-1, with no clear D. Trimming cost V 2 bases and J 4 bases, with 8 bases left between them. This CDR3 has 13 residues. The germline V gene encodes CDR1 MNHEY and CDR2 SVGAGI. The CDR3 protein is CASSYRLFTEAFF. In DNA form, the CDR3 reads TGTGCCAGCAGTTACCGCCTTTTCACTGAAGCTTTCTTT.

The chain carries TRBV19 and TRBJ2-2; TRBD1 matches 8 bases. Trimming removed 1 base from V and 9 bases from J; junction bases left unmatched: 7. This CDR3 contains 15 residues. Germline V gene sequence: CDR1 LNHDA, CDR2 SQIVND (reference sequence). CDR3 region: CASSIGQGATRELFF. The CDR3 DNA is TGTGCCAGTAGTATAGGGCAGGGGGCTACCCGGGAGCTGTTTTTT.

Only a few counts were recorded for this clone. The chain couples TRBV29-1 to TRBJ2-3; a possible D gene is TRBD1 (6 bases). V was clipped by 7 bases and J by 5 bases, with 13 bases between them. The CDR3 is made up of 12 amino acids. CDR1 is SQVTM, CDR2 ANQGSEA, per germline. As DNA, the CDR3 is TGCAGCGCCCAGGGCAGGGGAGATACGCAGTATTTT. This translates into CSAQGRGDTQYF.

The chain couples TRBV29-1 to TRBJ2-5; D not resolved. Germline V gene data show CDR1 as SQVTM and CDR2 as ANQGSEA. V was shortened by 4 bases and J by 2 bases, with 2 bases between the two germline ends. This CDR3 has 10 residues. The DNA for the CDR3 is TGCAGCGTTGTTCAAGAGACCCAGTACTTC. It yields the protein CSVVQETQYF.

This clone is medium-sized (0.01 to 0.1%) by share. The CDR3 DNA is TGTGCCAGCAGCCCGATAGGGTACAACTACGAGCAGTACTTC. Translated: CASSPIGYNYEQYF. The chain couples TRBV2 to TRBJ2-7; the D is unclear. Trimming stripped 6 bases from V and 3 bases from J, with 15 bases between. The CDR3 extends over 14 amino acids. Looked up from germline, CDR1 is SNHLY and CDR2 is FYNNEI.

V and J are TRBV7-2 and TRBJ2-5; 9 positions agree with TRBD2. Germline V gives CDR1 SGHTA, CDR2 FQGNSA. The CDR3 runs 16 residues. Trimming cost V 3 bases and J 2 bases; bases outside gene matches: 7. CDR3 DNA: TGTGCCAGCAGCTTGTGGCTAGCGGGGAATCAAGAGACCCAGTACTTC. Amino acid sequence: CASSLWLAGNQETQYF.

The rearrangement links TRBV5-6 to TRBJ1-4, with D hard to call. This CDR3 comprises 16 residues. The V gene lost 4 bases and the J gene lost 0 bases, with 13 bases spanning the gap. Germline V gene sequence: CDR1 SGHDT, CDR2 YYEEEE. This CDR3 reads CASSAFQYATNEKLFF. CDR3 DNA sequence: TGTGCCAGCAGCGCCTTTCAATATGCAACTAATGAAAAACTGTTTTTT.

This clone was counted a single time. V usage is TRBV2 and J usage is TRBJ1-2, with a possible D match to TRBD1 (6 bases). Trimming cost V 4 bases and J 6 bases, with 18 bases left between them. Germline V lookup: CDR1 SNHLY, CDR2 FYNNEI. The CDR3 spans 15 residues. The CDR3 DNA reads TGTGCCAGCAGTGTGGGACAAGTTGGGGGGCATGGCTACACCTTC. Protein product: CASSVGQVGGHGYTF.